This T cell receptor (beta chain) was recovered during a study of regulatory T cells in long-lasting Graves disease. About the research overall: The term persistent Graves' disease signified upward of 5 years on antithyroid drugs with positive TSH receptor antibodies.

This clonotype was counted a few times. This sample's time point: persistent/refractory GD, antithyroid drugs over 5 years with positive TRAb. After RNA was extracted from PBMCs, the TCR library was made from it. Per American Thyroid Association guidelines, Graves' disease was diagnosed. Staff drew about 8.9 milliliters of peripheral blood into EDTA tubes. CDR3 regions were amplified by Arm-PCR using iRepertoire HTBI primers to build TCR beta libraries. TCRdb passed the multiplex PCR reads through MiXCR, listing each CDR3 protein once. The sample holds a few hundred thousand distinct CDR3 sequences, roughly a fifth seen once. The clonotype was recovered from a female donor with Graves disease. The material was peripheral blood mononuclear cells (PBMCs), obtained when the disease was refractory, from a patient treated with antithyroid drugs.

CDR3 nucleotides: TGCAGTGCTGGGGACAGACTAGCCAAAAACATTCAGTACTTC. It yields the protein CSAGDRLAKNIQYF. This rearrangement joins TRBV20-1 to TRBJ2-4; 7 bases agree with TRBD1. With V trimmed by 5 bases and J by 0 bases, 4 bases remained unmatched. Germline V CDR1 and CDR2: DFQATT, SNEGSKA (reference sequence). The CDR3 is made up of 14 amino acids.